Each of the 16 T cell receptor beta chains below was sequenced from the same sample in a study of Ad26.COV2.S vaccination and SARS-CoV-2 variants. TCRdb's table, derived via immunoSEQ multiplex PCR, lists solely in-frame clones and lacks some. The sample consists of 330,000 or so clones, roughly 90% of them appearing once. Noted treatment: 19 received Ad26.COV2.S at low or high dose, single or two shots; roughly 5 received placebo; per-sample allocation not given. Day 63 after the first injection of vaccine or placebo was the sampling time. The source was peripheral blood, collected in a trial of Ad26.COV2.S vaccine versus placebo. Source of these receptors: a person aged 18-65 years who received the Ad26.COV2.S COVID-19 vaccine or a placebo.

The rearrangement links TRBV9 to TRBJ1-2, with 7 bases lining up with TRBD1. CDR1 and CDR2 from the germline V gene are SGDLS and YYNGEE. The CDR3 totals 17 residues. The J segment lost 0 bases and the V segment lost 4 bases, leaving 12 bases of the junction unmatched. Here the CDR3 DNA reads TGTGCCAGCAGCAACCGGGACAGTCAACTTTCTAACTATGGCTACACCTTC. Amino acid sequence: CASSNRDSQLSNYGYTF. The full variable domain, completed using reference TRBV9 and TRBJ1-2, is DSGVTQTPKHLITATGQRVTLRCSPRSGDLSVYWYQQSLDQGLQFLIQYYNGEERAKGNILERFSAQQFPDLHSELNLSSLELGDSALYFCASSNRDSQLSNYGYTFGSGTRLTVV.

The J gene is TRBJ2-3, the V gene TRBV4-3; possible D gene TRBD2, 7 bases. Germline values: CDR1 LGHNA, CDR2 YSLEER. Trimming shortened V by 3 bases and J by 0 bases, and 19 bases separated the two germline ends. This CDR3 contains 18 residues. The CDR3 nucleotides are TGCGCCAGCAGCCAGGCCCGTGCGGGGGCGCGTAGCACAGATACGCAGTATTTT. This translates into CASSQARAGARSTDTQYF.

The V call is TRBV2, the J call TRBJ2-3; D remains unclear. CDR3 length: 11 amino acids. V dropped 3 bases and J dropped 4 bases, with 2 bases sitting between them. Germline values: CDR1 SNHLY, CDR2 FYNNEI. The DNA for the CDR3 is TGTGCCAGCAGTGAGCCAGATACGCAGTATTTT. Protein: CASSEPDTQYF.

The rearrangement uses TRBV13 and TRBJ1-4; no firm D call. The CDR3 has 14 amino acids. The ends were cut back, 5 bases at V and 8 bases at J, with 15 bases in the middle. Per germline, CDR1 PRHDT and CDR2 FYEKMQ (reference sequence). The chain's CDR3 is CASSEPSGSEKLFF. The CDR3 DNA is TGTGCCAGCAGCGAACCCTCGGGGTCGGAAAAACTGTTTTTT.

This clone was seen only once. The limits of the CDR3 on the DNA are not certain, so only TCRdb's listed CDR3 is given. This rearrangement joins TRBV28 to TRBJ1-1; the table's D call, TRBD1, has no DNA check behind it. Inclusive of both ends, the CDR3 amounts to 18 amino acids. Germline V gene lookup returns CDR1 MDHEN and CDR2 SYDVKM. CDR3 amino acids: CASSFGPGGVVMNTEAFF.

Of note for this clone: A read error may account for a junction end that differs from germline. The rearrangement joins TRBV6-1 to TRBJ2-1; 8 bases match TRBD2. The germline V gene encodes CDR1 MNHNS and CDR2 SASEGT. The CDR3 is made up of 15 amino acids. The CDR3 loop is CASSQAGEPYNEQFF. The CDR3 DNA follows: TGTGCCAGCAGTCAAGCGGGAGAGCCCTACAATGAGCAGTTCTTC.

The rearrangement joins TRBV18 to TRBJ1-5, with D tentatively TRBD1 (6 bases). Trimming removed 4 bases at V and 7 bases at J, with 14 bases between. Germline assignment: CDR1 KGHSH and CDR2 LQKENI. The CDR3 spans 14 residues. CDR3 amino acids: CASSQDQQGQPQHF. CDR3 in DNA: TGTGCCAGCTCACAGGATCAACAGGGCCAGCCCCAGCATTTT.

This chain uses TRBV7-2 with TRBJ2-1; possibly TRBD1 for D (5 bases). V was clipped by 4 bases and J by 10 bases, with 14 bases between them. Germline loops: CDR1 SGHTA, CDR2 FQGNSA. The CDR3 is 13 residues long. The CDR3 DNA reads TGTGCCAGCAGCTCATATTCTACAGGCGAGCAGTTCTTC. It is translated as CASSSYSTGEQFF.

DNA for the CDR3: TGTGCCAGCAGTACCTACGGGACAGGCAATCAGCCCCAGCATTTT. Its translation is CASSTYGTGNQPQHF. The chain employs TRBV28 and TRBJ1-5; 7 bases fit TRBD1. The V and J ends lost 5 bases and 2 bases, in that order; junction bases with no gene match: 6. There are 15 residues in the CDR3. Germline V gene sequence: CDR1 MDHEN, CDR2 SYDVKM.

The V gene is TRBV12-3 or TRBV12-4, the J gene TRBJ1-4; D is unresolved. The CDR3 is 13 amino acids. The V gene lost 6 bases and the J gene lost 6 bases, with 11 bases spanning the gap. CDR3 nucleotide sequence: TGTGCCAGCAGGGGCGGGTCGCATGAAAAACTGTTTTTT. This sequence encodes CASRGGSHEKLFF.

V usage is TRBV25-1 and J usage is TRBJ1-2, with unresolved D. Germline loops: CDR1 MGHDK, CDR2 SYGVNS. Trimming took off 3 bases at V and 4 bases at J, with 9 bases between the two ends. This CDR3 contains 13 residues. The CDR3 DNA reads as TGTGCCAGCAGTGAGGACGGATTCTATGGCTACACCTTC. Translated, it gives CASSEDGFYGYTF.

The genes are TRBV5-4 and TRBJ1-2; tentatively, D is TRBD1 (5 bases). CDR1 is SGHNT and CDR2 is YYREEE in the germline V gene (reference sequence). The V gene lost 0 bases and the J gene lost 4 bases, with 16 bases spanning the gap. This CDR3 contains 16 residues. The CDR3 DNA reads as TGTGCCAGCAGCTTGGTCGGGCAGGGACTCGGCTATGGCTACACCTTC. Its translation is CASSLVGQGLGYGYTF.

The sample holds many counts of this clone. The chain is built from TRBV13 and TRBJ2-7, with a possible D match to TRBD2 (5 bases). The CDR3 has 16 residues. V gave up 4 bases and J gave up 2 bases, with 18 bases separating them. CDR1 is PRHDT and CDR2 is FYEKMQ in the germline V gene (reference sequence). Here the CDR3 reads CASSCPRTRAPYEQYF. The DNA for the CDR3 is TGTGCCAGCAGCTGCCCCCGAACGCGGGCCCCCTACGAGCAGTACTTC.

This clone was detected only a few times. The chain links TRBV4-3 to TRBJ2-2; tentative D call: TRBD1 (6 bases). From germline, CDR1 is LGHNA and CDR2 YSLEER. The CDR3 length is 17 residues. Trimming took 0 bases from V and 5 from J, leaving 16 bases between them. Here the CDR3 reads CASSQDPPGVVTGELFF. The CDR3 DNA sequence: TGCGCCAGCAGCCAAGACCCTCCAGGGGTCGTAACCGGGGAGCTGTTTTTT.

V and J are TRBV6-2 or TRBV6-3 and TRBJ2-5; tentatively, D is TRBD1 (5 bases). Germline V CDR1 and CDR2: MNHEY, SVGEGT. V gave up 2 bases and J gave up 4 bases, with 8 bases separating them. The CDR3 is 13 residues long. CDR3 sequence (DNA): TGTGCCAGCAGTTACGGGGCTCCAGAGACCCAGTACTTC. Translated, it gives CASSYGAPETQYF.

The rearrangement links TRBV7-8 to TRBJ2-7; no firm D call. Germline V gene data show CDR1 as SGHVS and CDR2 as FQNEAQ. This CDR3 comprises 12 residues. Trimming cost V 1 base and J 1 base, with 2 bases left between them. The CDR3 sequence: CASSLGSYEQYF. The CDR3 DNA is TGTGCCAGCAGCTTAGGTTCCTACGAGCAGTACTTC.